These 8 T cell receptor beta chains were all obtained from the same sample, sequenced in a study of blood T cells in healthy people across ages. The use of a sample-barcoded 5' primer and a J-beta primer mix characterized a second PCR of about 6 to 11 cycles. Each CDR3 protein gets one entry after TCRdb re-called the 5' RACE reads with MiXCR. The sample lists roughly 500,000 distinct CDR3 sequences; less than 25% were seen once. These data are also associated with another study on T cells of mothers and their children.

The sequenced material came from blood. These TCRs come from a boy between 5 and 17 years old in good health.

This chain links TRBV18 with TRBJ2-5; D is undetermined. V was shortened by 6 bases and J by 2 bases, with 10 bases between the two germline ends. The CDR3 has 13 residues. Germline CDR1 reads KGHSH; CDR2 reads LQKENI. CDR3 in DNA: TGTGCCAGCTCCCGCGCTCCACAAGAGACCCAGTACTTC. It specifies CASSRAPQETQYF.

The genes are TRBV19 and TRBJ2-5; no clear D. The J call may be faulty, since TRBJ2-1 better matches the DNA end. This CDR3 comprises 14 residues. Germline values: CDR1 LNHDA, CDR2 SQIVND (reference sequence). The CDR3 sequence: CASSPRSPSYEQFF. In DNA, the CDR3 is TGTGCCAGTAGTCCCCGGAGCCCTTCGTATGAGCAGTTCTTC.

The chain joins TRBV9 to TRBJ2-2; D possibly corresponds to TRBD2 (5 bases). V was shortened by 2 bases and J by 4 bases, with 12 bases between the two germline ends. In germline, CDR1 is SGDLS, CDR2 YYNGEE. The CDR3 runs to 15 residues. The CDR3 DNA reads TGTGCCAGCAGCGTGATCGGGGTGGGCACCGGGGAGCTGTTTTTT. Translated, it gives CASSVIGVGTGELFF.

The CDR3: CSARGGGGDSYEQYF. In nucleotides, the CDR3 is TGCAGTGCTAGAGGTGGCGGCGGCGACTCCTACGAGCAGTACTTC. This chain connects TRBV20-1 to TRBJ2-7, with D unclear. CDR3 size: 15 residues. V lost 1 base, J lost 0 bases, and 13 bases lay in between. Germline V lookup: CDR1 DFQATT, CDR2 SNEGSKA (reference sequence).

The rearrangement uses TRBV4-3 and TRBJ1-4; 10 nucleotides line up with TRBD1. Germline lookup yields CDR1 LGHNA and CDR2 YSLEER. CDR3 size: 15 residues. V trimming: 3 bases; J trimming: 4 bases; junction bases outside the gene matches: 2. DNA for the CDR3: TGCGCCAGCAGCCAGGGGACAGGGGTTAATGAAAAACTGTTTTTT. Its protein product is CASSQGTGVNEKLFF.

This clonotype was seen a few times. The chain combines TRBV29-1 with TRBJ1-5; 7 bases are shared with TRBD1. This CDR3 is built from 13 residues. The V gene's germline CDR1 is SQVTM and CDR2 ANQGSEA. V lost 4 bases and J lost 6; bases outside the gene matches: 6. Here the CDR3 reads CSVVTGSGQPQHF. The CDR3 region has the DNA TGCAGCGTTGTGACAGGGTCGGGTCAGCCCCAGCATTTT.

This chain links TRBV12-3 or TRBV12-4 with TRBJ2-1, with a weak D call TRBD1 (6 bases). This CDR3 has 14 amino acids. Trimming shortened V by 3 bases and J by 5 bases, and 11 bases separated the two germline ends. The CDR3 protein is CASSFRDTNNEQFF. As DNA, the CDR3 is TGTGCCAGCAGTTTTAGGGACACAAACAATGAGCAGTTCTTC.

This chain joins TRBV6-6 and TRBJ1-2; D might be TRBD1 (6 bases). Germline V gives CDR1 MNHNY, CDR2 SVGAGI (reference sequence). V was clipped by 8 bases and J by 2 bases, with 12 bases between them. The CDR3 has 13 residues. CDR3 coding DNA: TGTGCCAGCGACCCGGGGGCCAACTATGGCTACACCTTC. This sequence encodes CASDPGANYGYTF.